The 21 T cell receptor beta chains reported below all come from one sample, sequenced in a study of T cells in Graves' hyperthyroidism and ophthalmopathy. RNA transcripts were the template for amplifying TCR beta CDR3 regions. The primer set for the first-round RT-PCR of the TCR CDR3 was HTBI. TCRdb called the multiplex PCR reads again in MiXCR, with one record for every CDR3 protein. The data contain around 420,000 distinct CDR3 sequences, approximately 14% of them singletons. What was sequenced was blood. The source of these receptors is a woman aged 18-35 years with Graves' hyperthyroidism.

Note on this clonotype: One end of the junction does not line up with germline, which may come from a read error. The chain employs TRBV20-1 and TRBJ2-1, with 7 bases matching TRBD1. This CDR3 region has 13 residues. Germline CDR1 reads DFQATT; CDR2 reads SNEGSKA (reference sequence). The CDR3 is CSAPDRESNEQLF. In nucleotides, the CDR3 is TGCAGTGCTCCCGACAGGGAGTCCAATGAGCAGCTCTTC.

The chain links TRBV7-8 to TRBJ2-1; TRBD1 matches 7 bases. V was clipped by 5 bases and J by 4 bases; unmatched bases: 11. CDR1 is SGHVS and CDR2 is FQNEAQ in the germline V gene. The CDR3 has 16 amino acids. CDR3 sequence (DNA): TGTGCCAGCAGCCAAGAATACAGGGGTCCTTACAATGAGCAGTTCTTC. Its translation is CASSQEYRGPYNEQFF.

This clonotype was counted many times. V gene TRBV13 combines with J gene TRBJ1-1; no firm D call. Germline V lookup: CDR1 PRHDT, CDR2 FYEKMQ (reference sequence). The CDR3 extends over 11 amino acids. The germline V and J ends were trimmed by 2 bases and 6 bases, with 4 bases remaining between them. CDR3 nucleotide sequence: TGTGCCAGCAGCTTACATCCTGAAGCTTTCTTT. Translated, it gives CASSLHPEAFF. The complete variable domain, with remaining parts taken from reference TRBV13 and TRBJ1-1, reads AAGVIQSPRHLIKEKRETATLKCYPIPRHDTVYWYQQGPGQDPQFLISFYEKMQSDKGSIPDRFSAQQFSDYHSELNMSSLELGDSALYFCASSLHPEAFFGQGTRLTVV.

The rearrangement links TRBV20-1 to TRBJ1-3; D is possibly TRBD1 (6 bases). This CDR3 contains 15 residues. The germline CDR1 and CDR2 sequences are DFQATT and SNEGSKA (reference sequence). Trimming took off 6 bases at V and 1 base at J, with 16 bases between the two ends. The CDR3: CSAVGGGLSGNTIYF. The CDR3 bases are TGCAGTGCGGTTGGGGGGGGCTTGTCTGGAAACACCATATATTTT.

In this sample, this clonotype turned up many times. This chain uses TRBV12-3 or TRBV12-4 with TRBJ1-2; 10 nucleotides line up with TRBD1. The CDR3 is 16 amino acids. V shed 6 bases and J 6 bases; nucleotides not matched to a gene: 13. The CDR3 DNA follows: TGTGCCAGCAGACCGAGTCGGACAGGGGGTGCGGATGGCTACACCTTC. Translated, it gives CASRPSRTGGADGYTF.

This clonotype has only a few counts. V usage is TRBV6-1 and J usage is TRBJ2-2, with unresolved D. Trimming took off 6 bases at V and 2 bases at J, with 4 bases between the two ends. Germline V lookup: CDR1 MNHNS, CDR2 SASEGT. CDR3 size: 12 residues. The CDR3 protein is CASRKNTGELFF. In DNA form, the CDR3 reads TGTGCCAGCAGGAAAAACACCGGGGAGCTGTTTTTT.

The gene calls are TRBV20-1 and TRBJ1-5; TRBD1 matches 7 bases. The trim removed 2 bases at V and 5 bases at J, leaving 6 bases unmatched. The CDR3 has 14 residues. Looked up from germline, CDR1 is DFQATT and CDR2 is SNEGSKA (reference sequence). The CDR3 loop reads CSARKTGNDQPQHF. DNA for the CDR3: TGCAGTGCTAGAAAGACAGGGAACGATCAGCCCCAGCATTTT.

This clonotype showed up many times. V usage is TRBV5-1 and J usage is TRBJ2-2; TRBD1 is a possible D gene (6 bases). Germline V gene lookup returns CDR1 SGHRS and CDR2 YFSETQ. The CDR3 has 20 amino acids. Trimming took off 0 bases at V and 0 bases at J, with 21 bases between the two ends. CDR3 amino acids: CASSLVGSDRLASNTGELFF. Here the CDR3 DNA reads TGCGCCAGCAGCTTGGTTGGAAGTGACAGGCTCGCCTCGAACACCGGGGAGCTGTTTTTT.

There are many counts of this clonotype. This chain joins TRBV2 and TRBJ2-7; 12 bases map to TRBD2. The CDR3 has 17 amino acids. Trimming removed 3 bases from V and 0 bases from J; junction bases left unmatched: 6. CDR1 is SNHLY, CDR2 FYNNEI, per germline. Written as DNA, the CDR3 is TGTGCCAGCAGTGACCTACTAGCGGGAGGCCCCTCCTACGAGCAGTACTTC. This sequence encodes CASSDLLAGGPSYEQYF.

The table lists this clonotype with a few counts. This rearrangement joins TRBV5-8 to TRBJ1-5; 7 nucleotides match TRBD1. V lost 7 bases and J lost 6; bases outside the gene matches: 22. The CDR3 is made up of 18 amino acids. The germline CDR1 and CDR2 sequences are SGHTS and YDEGEE. The CDR3 nucleotides are TGTGCCAGCCGCAGGGGGGGGACACCCGGTCTTAGCGGTCAGCCCCAGCATTTT. Its protein is CASRRGGTPGLSGQPQHF.

This clonotype was observed a handful of times. This chain joins TRBV6-2 or TRBV6-3 and TRBJ1-2, with no clear D. Between the trimmed V and J ends, which lost 0 bases and 4 bases, there was a span of 3 bases. The CDR3 spans 12 residues. The germline CDR1 and CDR2 sequences are MNHEY and SVGEGT. The CDR3 loop is CASSYSFYGYTF. CDR3 DNA: TGTGCCAGCAGTTACTCCTTCTATGGCTACACCTTC.

This clonotype was seen repeatedly, ten times or more. The chain joins TRBV3-1 to TRBJ2-7, with 10 bases lining up with TRBD1. The ends lost 3 bases at V and 7 bases at J; junction bases unmatched: 27. Germline loops: CDR1 LGHDT, CDR2 YNNKEL (reference sequence). The CDR3 contains 21 residues. CDR3 DNA: TGTGCCAGCAGCCAGCAGATACCGGGACAGGGGAGAAGCAGTGTTTACGTGGAGCAGTACTTC. Translated: CASSQQIPGQGRSSVYVEQYF.

A few counts support this clonotype. A much more abundant neighbour one base away suggests this may be a read error. The chain combines TRBV12-3 or TRBV12-4 with TRBJ2-1; D is unclear. This CDR3 spans 13 amino acids. V gave up 4 bases and J gave up 7 bases, with 11 bases separating them. CDR3 sequence (DNA): TGTGCCAGCAGTTCTGGCCACCGGAATGAGCAGTTCTTC. Protein: CASSSGHRNEQFF.

This clonotype occurred many times. V gene TRBV2 combines with J gene TRBJ1-5; D is unclear. The CDR3 is 14 residues long. Germline CDR1 SNHLY, CDR2 FYNNEI. The ends were cut back, 8 bases at V and 6 bases at J, with 17 bases in the middle. The chain's CDR3 is CASQSSGSSQPQHF. CDR3 nucleotides: TGTGCCAGCCAATCCTCGGGGTCTAGTCAGCCCCAGCATTTT.

This chain joins TRBV19 and TRBJ1-6, with 9 bases lining up with TRBD1. This CDR3 region has 16 residues. The V and J ends lost 6 bases and 5 bases, in that order; junction bases with no gene match: 8. CDR1 is LNHDA, CDR2 SQIVND, per germline (reference sequence). CDR3 sequence (DNA): TGTGCCAGTAGACCGCCGGGACAGGGCCATAATTCACCCCTCCACTTT. It codes for CASRPPGQGHNSPLHF.

This sequence joins TRBV5-1 and TRBJ2-7; D uncertain. V was pared by 4 bases and J by 6 bases, with 17 bases between. Germline CDR1 reads SGHRS; CDR2 reads YFSETQ. The CDR3 extends over 14 amino acids. The CDR3 nucleotides are TGCGCCAGCAGCCAGACATTTTCGCGTTCCGAGCAGTACTTC. Its protein product is CASSQTFSRSEQYF. The variable domain in full, completed from reference TRBV5-1 and TRBJ2-7, reads KAGVTQTPRYLIKTRGQQVTLSCSPISGHRSVSWYQQTPGQGLQFLFEYFSETQRNKGNFPGRFSGRQFSNSRSEMNVSTLELGDSALYLCASSQTFSRSEQYFGPGTRLTVT.

This rearrangement joins TRBV4-1 to TRBJ2-7; D gene unclear. Germline CDR1 is MGHRA and CDR2 is YSYEKL. V was pared by 0 bases and J by 3 bases, with 9 bases between. The CDR3 runs 14 residues. DNA of the CDR3: TGCGCCAGCAGCCAAGATCAGACCCTCTACGAGCAGTACTTC. Protein: CASSQDQTLYEQYF.

This clonotype came up a few times. This chain links TRBV20-1 with TRBJ2-5; a possible D gene is TRBD1 (6 bases). The germline V gene has CDR1 DFQATT and CDR2 SNEGSKA (reference sequence). The V gene lost 1 base and the J gene lost 2 bases, with 8 bases spanning the gap. The length of the CDR3 is 13 residues. The CDR3 nucleotides read TGCAGTGCTAGAGGGACAGTACAAGAGACCCAGTACTTC. Protein: CSARGTVQETQYF.

This chain uses TRBV7-9 with TRBJ2-5, with TRBD1 as a possible D gene (6 bases). Germline lookup yields CDR1 SEHNR and CDR2 FQNEAQ (reference sequence). Trimming removed 7 bases from V and 2 bases from J, with 17 bases in between. This CDR3 contains 15 residues. Here the CDR3 reads CASIAFPGQQETQYF. CDR3 in DNA: TGTGCCAGCATCGCTTTCCCGGGACAACAAGAGACCCAGTACTTC.

There are many counts of this clonotype. The chain recombines TRBV4-3 with TRBJ1-1; D is uncertain. Germline V gene data show CDR1 as LGHNA and CDR2 as YSLEER. Trimming took 3 bases from V and 4 from J, leaving 18 bases between them. This CDR3 is built from 16 residues. CDR3 coding DNA: TGCGCCAGCAGCCATAAGATTGTGAGACTGACCACTGAAGCTTTCTTT. This sequence encodes CASSHKIVRLTTEAFF.

The chain couples TRBV5-6 to TRBJ1-2; D is ambiguous. The CDR3 extends over 13 amino acids. Germline V gene lookup returns CDR1 SGHDT and CDR2 YYEEEE. The V end was cut by 2 bases, the J end by 5 bases, with 10 bases between. The CDR3 protein is CASSFPGDYGYTF. CDR3 DNA sequence: TGTGCCAGCAGCTTCCCAGGAGATTATGGCTACACCTTC.